The 18 T cell receptor beta chains below were found in one sample sequenced in a study of shared clonotypes between healthy human individuals. Profiled with immunoSEQ multiplex PCR; TCRdb holds only in-frame clones, not every one. This sample has around 2,000,000 clones, with approximately 94% found just once. CD45RO-negative CD8 cells positively selected for CCR7 made up the naive population, which excluded terminally differentiated effector memory CD45RA+ cells. The specimen sequenced was naive CD8+ T cells sorted from blood. These receptor sequences come from a man aged 18 to 29 in good health.

The chain employs TRBV4-2 and TRBJ2-7; TRBD2 aligns across 13 bases. The length of the CDR3 is 15 residues. Unmatched junction bases numbered 8, after V lost 5 bases and J lost 7 bases. The V gene's germline CDR1 is LGHNA and CDR2 YNFKEQ. CDR3 DNA: TGTGCCAGCAGCTGGGGGACTAGCGGGACGGATGAGCAGTACTTC. Translating gives CASSWGTSGTDEQYF.

The V and J genes are TRBV9 and TRBJ2-7; maybe TRBD1 (6 bases). The germline CDR1 and CDR2 sequences are SGDLS and YYNGEE. This CDR3 has 14 residues. V was clipped by 0 bases and J by 6 bases, with 13 bases between them. DNA of the CDR3: TGTGCCAGCAGCGTAGCGGGACACCTCTCCGAGCAGTACTTC. It codes for CASSVAGHLSEQYF.

This sequence joins TRBV10-2 and TRBJ2-7; D not certain. Germline lookup yields CDR1 WSHSY and CDR2 SAAADI. Trimming took 4 bases from V and 0 from J, leaving 10 bases between them. The CDR3 has 14 residues. The CDR3 region has the DNA TGCGCCAGCAGTGTCCGGGCAGTCTCCTACGAGCAGTACTTC. Its translation: CASSVRAVSYEQYF.

This chain uses TRBV6-1 with TRBJ2-7; D gene unclear. There are 16 residues in the CDR3. Germline V gives CDR1 MNHNS, CDR2 SASEGT. Trimming cost V 2 bases and J 1 base, with 15 bases left between them. The CDR3 reads CASSENFRSGSYEQYF. CDR3 nucleotides: TGTGCCAGCAGTGAAAACTTCCGGTCCGGATCCTACGAGCAGTACTTC.

As regards this clone: Other DNA sequences in this specimen translate into the identical CDR3. The chain joins TRBV6-1 to TRBJ2-7; 10 bases map to TRBD1. This CDR3 has 15 residues. Germline V lookup: CDR1 MNHNS, CDR2 SASEGT. V was pared by 3 bases and J by 0 bases, with 2 bases of the junction left unmatched. The CDR3 bases are TGTGCCAGCAGTGATCGGACAGGGGGCTCCTACGAGCAGTACTTC. The encoded protein is CASSDRTGGSYEQYF.

The rearrangement links TRBV4-1 to TRBJ2-3; 13 nucleotides agree with TRBD2. Trimming at V came to 3 bases and at J to 0 bases, leaving 6 bases not matched to a gene. Germline V CDR1 and CDR2: MGHRA, YSYEKL. This CDR3 is built from 18 residues. CDR3 nucleotides: TGCGCCAGCAGCCAGGGACTAGCGGGAACCTCTAGCACAGATACGCAGTATTTT. Its protein product is CASSQGLAGTSSTDTQYF.

The J gene is TRBJ1-1, the V gene TRBV12-5; TRBD1 is a possible D gene (5 bases). This CDR3 has 12 amino acids. Looked up from germline, CDR1 is LGHNT and CDR2 is FRNRAP. V gave up 9 bases and J gave up 3 bases, with 11 bases separating them. The CDR3 loop reads CASLEGDTEAFF. CDR3 nucleotides: TGTGCTAGCCTGGAAGGGGACACTGAAGCTTTCTTT.

CDR3 amino acids: CASSLMGAYEQYF. CDR3 in DNA: TGTGCCAGCAGTTTGATGGGAGCCTACGAGCAGTACTTC. The chain links TRBV28 to TRBJ2-7, with TRBD2 as a possible D gene (5 bases). This CDR3 has 13 residues. Trimming left V 3 bases short and J 2 bases short, with 8 bases between. The V gene's germline CDR1 is MDHEN and CDR2 SYDVKM.

The genes are TRBV5-6 and TRBJ1-6; no clear D gene. The CDR3 contains 16 residues. The germline V gene has CDR1 SGHDT and CDR2 YYEEEE. V was shortened by 4 bases and J by 14 bases, with 25 bases between the two germline ends. This CDR3 reads CASSTTTLREPRALHF. The CDR3 DNA reads as TGTGCCAGCAGCACCACGACTTTACGAGAACCTCGGGCCCTCCACTTT.

The chain employs TRBV7-2 and TRBJ2-7, with D tentatively TRBD2 (7 bases). Germline loops: CDR1 SGHTA, CDR2 FQGNSA. The CDR3 is 14 residues long. V lost 3 bases to trimming and J lost 3 bases, with 12 bases between them. This chain's CDR3 is CASSFLGGHYEQYF. As DNA, the CDR3 is TGTGCCAGCAGCTTCCTGGGGGGGCACTACGAGCAGTACTTC.

This chain links TRBV9 with TRBJ1-2; 8 nucleotides agree with TRBD1. The length of the CDR3 is 19 residues. Germline loops: CDR1 SGDLS, CDR2 YYNGEE. Unmatched junction bases numbered 23, after V lost 5 bases and J lost 5 bases. CDR3 nucleotides: TGTGCCAGCAGTACCGGGACAGGAACGATCGGGGACCACCGGTATGGCTACACCTTC. Protein: CASSTGTGTIGDHRYGYTF.

The chain links TRBV30 to TRBJ1-1; no clear D. Trimming took 5 bases from V and 3 from J, leaving 13 bases between them. This CDR3 is built from 13 residues. In germline, CDR1 is GTSNPN, CDR2 SVGIG (reference sequence). CDR3 DNA sequence: TGTGCCTGGGCGGTCAACACTGACACTGAAGCTTTCTTT. Amino acids: CAWAVNTDTEAFF.

The chain recombines TRBV6-5 with TRBJ1-1; 7 bases are a match to TRBD1. The germline CDR1 and CDR2 sequences are MNHEY and SVGAGI. The CDR3 length is 14 residues. V was clipped by 8 bases and J by 4 bases; unmatched bases: 10. The CDR3 nucleotides are TGTGCCAGCCGCGGACAGGTGGGGAGCACTGAAGCTTTCTTT. Amino acids: CASRGQVGSTEAFF.

The chain joins TRBV15 to TRBJ2-7; D is undetermined. V lost 0 bases, J lost 0 bases, and 12 bases lay in between. CDR1 and CDR2 (germline): LNHNV, YYDKDF (reference sequence). The CDR3 is 16 amino acids. In DNA form, the CDR3 reads TGTGCCACCAGCAGAGATTACTGGGAAAGCTCCTACGAGCAGTACTTC. Translation gives CATSRDYWESSYEQYF.

This clone was found a few times. The genes are TRBV7-9 and TRBJ1-2, with D perhaps matching TRBD1 (6 bases). Between the trimmed V and J ends, which lost 2 bases and 10 bases, there was a span of 17 bases. The CDR3 runs to 14 residues. CDR1 is SEHNR and CDR2 is FQNEAQ in the germline V gene (reference sequence). CDR3 in DNA: TGTGCCAGCAGCTTAACTCTGCAGGGGTTCCCCTACACCTTC. The encoded protein is CASSLTLQGFPYTF.

CDR3 loop: CASSPGRGFFISSYNEQFF. The CDR3 region has the DNA TGTGCCAGCAGCCCAGGTCGGGGATTCTTTATTAGCTCCTACAATGAGCAGTTCTTC. This sequence joins TRBV7-9 and TRBJ2-1; D is possibly TRBD2 (5 bases). Germline CDR1 reads SEHNR; CDR2 reads FQNEAQ (reference sequence). Trimming cost V 5 bases and J 0 bases, with 23 bases left between them. CDR3 length equals 19 residues.

The V and J genes are TRBV10-3 and TRBJ1-1, with unresolved D. The V gene's germline CDR1 is ENHRY and CDR2 SYGVKD. Deletions cut 4 bases from V and 1 base from J, with 7 bases between. This CDR3 has 13 residues. The CDR3 DNA sequence: TGTGCCATCAGTGCGGGCGAGAACACTGAAGCTTTCTTT. Translation gives CAISAGENTEAFF.

This clone was seen once. The chain employs TRBV29-1 and TRBJ1-2; D perhaps matches TRBD1 (6 bases). V lost 5 bases and J 0 bases, leaving 19 bases between the germline ends. Germline values: CDR1 SQVTM, CDR2 ANQGSEA. The CDR3 has 16 amino acids. The CDR3 DNA reads TGCAGCGTTCTTACGACAGGCGACTGGGCTAACTATGGCTACACCTTC. Amino acids: CSVLTTGDWANYGYTF.